Shown below are 9 T cell receptor beta chains from a single sample sequenced in a study of blood T cells in healthy people across ages. The second PCR ran about 7 to 12 cycles with a sample-barcoded 5' primer and J-beta primers. Each CDR3 protein is one row after TCRdb ran MiXCR on the 5' RACE reads. This table holds hundreds of thousands of distinct CDR3 sequences, approximately 53% found once. Sequencing used blood. Receptor source: a man between 35 and 55 years old in good health.

This clonotype was seen only a few times. CDR3: CASSLNVGAGELFF. In DNA, the CDR3 is TGTGCCAGCAGCTTGAACGTTGGGGCCGGGGAGCTGTTTTTT. The gene calls are TRBV5-5 and TRBJ2-2, with unresolved D. Trimming removed 1 base from V and 6 bases from J, with 10 bases in between. This CDR3 region has 14 residues. Germline CDR1 and CDR2: SGHKS and YYEKEE (reference sequence). Supplemented by reference TRBV5-5 and TRBJ2-2, the full variable domain reads DAGVTQSPTHLIKTRGQQVTLRCSPISGHKSVSWYQQVLGQGPQFIFQYYEKEERGRGNFPDRFSARQFPNYSSELNVNALLLGDSALYLCASSLNVGAGELFFGEGSRLTVL.

In this sample, this clonotype turned up once. The rearrangement joins TRBV4-1 to TRBJ1-2; D uncertain. Germline CDR1 and CDR2: MGHRA and YSYEKL. Between the trimmed V and J ends, which lost 1 base and 4 bases, there was a span of 16 bases. The CDR3 sequence is 16 residues long. The CDR3 loop is CASSQGGGQRIYGYTF. The CDR3 DNA sequence: TGCGCCAGCAGCCAAGGGGGAGGCCAGAGGATCTATGGCTACACCTTC.

There are a few counts of this clonotype. The gene calls are TRBV7-9 and TRBJ2-5, with D unclear. The CDR3 sequence is 13 residues long. V dropped 5 bases and J dropped 2 bases, with 9 bases sitting between them. CDR1 is SEHNR, CDR2 FQNEAQ, per germline (reference sequence). The CDR3 DNA reads as TGTGCCAGCAGCGCCGGTACACAAGAGACCCAGTACTTC. It is translated as CASSAGTQETQYF.

The chain recombines TRBV7-3 with TRBJ1-6; the D gene is possibly TRBD1 (5 bases). V lost 2 bases and J lost 7, with 12 bases in between. This CDR3 is 15 amino acids long. Germline CDR1 is SGHTA and CDR2 is FQGTGA. In DNA form, the CDR3 reads TGTGCCAGCAGCTTATGGTCCAGGGCAAATTCACCCCTCCACTTT. Protein product: CASSLWSRANSPLHF.

V gene TRBV5-1 combines with J gene TRBJ1-4, with TRBD1 matching over 8 bases. V lost 4 bases to trimming and J lost 3 bases; unmatched junction nucleotides: 8. From germline, CDR1 is SGHRS and CDR2 YFSETQ. The CDR3 is 16 residues long. The CDR3 spells CASSTGQGPSNEKLFF. Here the CDR3 DNA reads TGCGCCAGCAGCACAGGACAGGGTCCATCTAATGAAAAACTGTTTTTT. Supplemented by reference TRBV5-1 and TRBJ1-4, the full variable domain reads KAGVTQTPRYLIKTRGQQVTLSCSPISGHRSVSWYQQTPGQGLQFLFEYFSETQRNKGNFPGRFSGRQFSNSRSEMNVSTLELGDSALYLCASSTGQGPSNEKLFFGSGTQLSVL.

This clonotype was seen a handful of times. The J gene is TRBJ2-4, the V gene TRBV7-2, with TRBD1 identical over 10 bases. Looked up from germline, CDR1 is SGHTA and CDR2 is FQGNSA. The J segment lost 8 bases and the V segment lost 5 bases, leaving 9 bases of the junction unmatched. The CDR3 spans 15 residues. Here the CDR3 reads CASSADRGRWDIQYF. Here the CDR3 DNA reads TGTGCCAGCAGCGCAGACAGGGGGCGTTGGGACATTCAGTACTTC.

A few counts support this clonotype. The chain is built from TRBV7-3 and TRBJ2-1; 8 bases match TRBD2. CDR3 length equals 13 residues. The germline V gene encodes CDR1 SGHTA and CDR2 FQGTGA. V lost 7 bases and J lost 5; bases outside the gene matches: 4. The CDR3, as DNA: TGTGCCAGCACGGGGGGGGCCCACAATGAGCAGTTCTTC. Protein: CASTGGAHNEQFF.

This clonotype was recorded once. The genes are TRBV7-3 and TRBJ1-2; 7 nucleotides line up with TRBD1. Germline V gene sequence: CDR1 SGHTA, CDR2 FQGTGA. The CDR3 has 14 amino acids. J gave up 8 bases and V 6 bases, and 12 bases lay outside the gene matches. The DNA of the CDR3 is TGTGCCAGCAGTCAAACGCCCGAGGGGGCCGGCTACACCTTC. Translated, it gives CASSQTPEGAGYTF.

This clonotype was counted a few times. This chain joins TRBV3-1 and TRBJ1-1; TRBD1 aligns across 9 bases. The CDR3 is 15 amino acids. The germline V gene encodes CDR1 LGHDT and CDR2 YNNKEL (reference sequence). V dropped 6 bases and J dropped 1; count of bases not matched to a gene: 6. CDR3 in DNA: TGTGCCAGCAGGGCACAGGGGGCTGGGAACACTGAAGCTTTCTTT. Translated, it gives CASRAQGAGNTEAFF.